This TCR beta chain was captured by sequencing in a study of beta chain features in type 1 diabetes. The entirety of the isolated RNA underwent reverse transcription, so expressed TCRB transcripts were sequenced. Assay used: immunoSEQ multiplex PCR; TCRdb lists only in-frame clones, some missing. The table shows about 150,000 clones, with 9% to 10% occurring only once. This clone showed up just a few times. The CDR3 has 12 amino acids. Germline values: CDR1 SGHAT, CDR2 FQNNGV. After removal of 5 bases from V and 7 bases from J, the junction contained 3 bases not matched to a gene. The chain couples TRBV11-2 to TRBJ1-1, with TRBD1 matching over 8 bases. The receptor comes from a woman between 18 and 29 years old in good health. The sample consisted of central memory CD4+ T cells from blood. Here the CDR3 DNA reads TGTGCCAGCAGCCCGACAGGGGTTGAAGCTTTCTTT. Translated: CASSPTGVEAFF.